This TCR beta chain stems from a study of T-cell reconstitution after alpha-beta-depleted transplantation in children. The V gene lost 0 bases and the J gene lost 8 bases, with 15 bases spanning the gap. Germline values: CDR1 SGDLS, CDR2 YYNGEE. This CDR3 is 15 amino acids long. Preparation of the TCRbeta library used unique molecular identifiers. TCRdb used MiXCR to reprocess the PCR reads, holding one entry per CDR3 protein. The sample lists some 520,000 distinct CDR3 sequences, less than 35% occurring once. The TCR originated in a human donor who donated a stem cell graft to a child with aplastic anemia. Sequenced here: PBMCs from the stem cell graft donor, sampled from the stem cell graft. V usage is TRBV9 and J usage is TRBJ2-1, with D perhaps TRBD1 or TRBD2 (5 bases each). CDR3 protein: CASSVGGLWDDEQFF. CDR3 in DNA: TGTGCCAGCAGCGTAGGGGGTCTATGGGACGATGAGCAGTTCTTC.